This T cell receptor (beta chain) comes out of a study of blood T cell repertoires in COVID-19. For the study at large: COVID-19 samples from acute and convalescent phases originated in the United States, Italy and Spain. In each case, the material was cDNA or gDNA derived from T cells, B-cell-depleted T cells, or PBMCs.

Original processing notes: It was from reference gene primer amplification that nucleated cell counts were estimated. Only in-frame clones appear in the TCRdb table, and some are missing; sequencing was by immunoSEQ multiplex PCR. V and J calls plus clone size are reproduced from that table; the DNA served to infer D and trimming. The sample comprises tens of thousands of clones, almost 85% of which are singletons, and over 35% rests with the top ten. This clone has more than one count but fewer than ten. The CDR3 extends over 17 amino acids. With 4 bases clipped from V and 7 bases from J, the junction kept 14 bases outside the gene matches. Germline CDR1 and CDR2: MNHEY and SMNVEV (reference sequence).

Sequences were obtained from peripheral blood. The rearrangement uses TRBV27 and TRBJ1-3, with 9 bases fitting TRBD1. The origin of this receptor is a man in his 70s with acute or convalescent COVID-19. The chain's CDR3 is CASSSLTGTGLRNTIYF. CDR3 in DNA: TGTGCCAGCAGTTCACTAACCGGGACAGGGTTGCGCAACACCATATATTTT.